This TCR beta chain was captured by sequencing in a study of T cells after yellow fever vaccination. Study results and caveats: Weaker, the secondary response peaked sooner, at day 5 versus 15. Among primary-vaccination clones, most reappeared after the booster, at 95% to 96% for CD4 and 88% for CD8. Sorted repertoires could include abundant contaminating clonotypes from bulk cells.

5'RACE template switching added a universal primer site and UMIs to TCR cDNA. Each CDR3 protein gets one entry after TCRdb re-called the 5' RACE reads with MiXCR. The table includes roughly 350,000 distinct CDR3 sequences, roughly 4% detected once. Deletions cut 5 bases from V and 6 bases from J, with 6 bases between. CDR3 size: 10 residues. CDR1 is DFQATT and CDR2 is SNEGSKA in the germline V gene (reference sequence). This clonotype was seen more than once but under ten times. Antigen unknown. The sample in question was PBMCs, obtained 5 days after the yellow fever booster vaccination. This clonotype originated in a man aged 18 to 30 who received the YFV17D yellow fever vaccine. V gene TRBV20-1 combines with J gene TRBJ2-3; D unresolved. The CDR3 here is CSAPLDTQYF. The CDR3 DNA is TGCAGTGCTCCGCTCGATACGCAGTATTTT.